Only a few counts were recorded for the clone carrying this TCR beta chain. A second PCR, run for about 7 to 11 cycles, used a sample-barcoded 5' primer plus a J-beta primer mix. TCRdb re-called the 5' RACE reads through MiXCR, storing one row per CDR3 protein. The data show about 680,000 distinct CDR3 sequences, around 49% seen once. The data were obtained in a study of blood T cells in healthy people across ages. Each of the donors had around 10 milliliters of peripheral blood drawn into EDTA-treated Vacutainer tubes. Germline V lookup: CDR1 SQVTM, CDR2 ANQGSEA. V was cut by 0 bases and J by 0 bases, with 8 bases left in between. CDR3 length: 15 amino acids.

This sequence was found in an older woman in good health. This chain links TRBV29-1 with TRBJ2-2; no definite D call. Sequenced sample: blood. The CDR3 is CSVEDPLTNTGELFF. Here the CDR3 DNA reads TGCAGCGTTGAAGACCCTCTTACGAACACCGGGGAGCTGTTTTTT.